What follows describes a single T cell receptor (beta chain). Its cognate antigen is unknown. The CDR3 is made up of 13 amino acids. Germline V gene data show CDR1 as MDHEN and CDR2 as SYDVKM. Trimming took 10 bases from V and 2 from J, leaving 12 bases between them. Library preparation (for TCRbeta) was performed with unique molecular identifiers. TCRdb reprocessed the PCR reads with MiXCR, giving one entry per CDR3 protein. The sample shows more than 400,000 distinct CDR3 sequences, over 10% of them seen only once. This sample stems from a study of T-cell reconstitution after alpha-beta-depleted transplantation in children. Study results and limitations: Several hundred expanded graft clones reportedly gave rise to the alpha-beta T cells present about two months after transplant. Some patients showed high day-60 TCRbeta diversity, which derived from surviving recipient T cells and thymic progenitors. Newly generated T cells supplied most T-cell counts and diversity one year post-transplant.

Sequences were derived from PBMCs, mostly from graft donor cells, sampled 180 days after TCRalphabeta/CD19-depleted stem cell transplant. The chain carries TRBV28 and TRBJ1-5; TRBD1 is a possible D gene (5 bases). The TCR originated in a female patient aged 2 to 10 who had a stem cell transplant for aplastic anemia, so the T cells may come from the graft donor. The CDR3 bases are TGTGCCAACCTAGCAGGGCGCAATCAGCCCCAGCATTTT. Translation gives CANLAGRNQPQHF.